A selection of T cell receptor beta chains follows, all from one sample in a study of regulatory T cells in long-lasting Graves disease. TCRdb re-called the multiplex PCR reads through MiXCR, storing one row per CDR3 protein. Among roughly 400,000 distinct CDR3 sequences listed, around 21% were seen once. The sample consisted of peripheral blood mononuclear cells (PBMCs), taken when the disease was refractory, from a patient treated with antithyroid drugs. These receptors all stem from a female donor with Graves disease. Each CDR3 is given with its conserved first and last residue. The D gene is left open where the match is weak. The size field is filled for only some rows; it gives once, few, many or a size class.

V gene	D gene	clone size	J gene	CDR3 protein	CDR3 DNA
TRBV20-1	NA	once	TRBJ1-2	CSASGTAVDYTF	TGCAGTGCCTCGGGGACGGCGGTGGACTACACCTTC
TRBV29-1	NA	NA	TRBJ1-1	CSVEIFGGTEAFF	TGCAGCGTTGAAATCTTCGGGGGGACTGAAGCTTTCTTT
TRBV7-6	NA	NA	TRBJ2-2	CASSLDGEEQLTGELFF	TGTGCCAGCAGCTTAGATGGGGAAGAACAGCTGACCGGGGAGCTGTTTTTT
TRBV11-1	NA	few	TRBJ1-1	CASSRRELNTEAFF	TGTGCCAGCAGCCGCCGGGAGCTTAACACTGAAGCTTTCTTT
TRBV14	NA	few	TRBJ1-6	CASSQGVRPLHF	TGTGCCAGCAGCCAAGGGGTCCGACCCCTCCACTTT
TRBV20-1	TRBD2	few	TRBJ2-1	CSASVSGLPYNEQFF	TGCAGTGCTAGTGTTTCGGGACTACCATACAATGAGCAGTTCTTC
TRBV6-1	TRBD1	many	TRBJ1-2	CASTWDRGHGYTF	TGTGCCAGCACCTGGGACAGGGGTCATGGCTACACCTTC
TRBV7-2	TRBD1	many	TRBJ2-7	CASSLTTGGAVEQYF	TGTGCCAGCAGCCTTACCACAGGGGGCGCGGTCGAGCAGTACTTC
TRBV27	NA	many	TRBJ2-7	CASISLGLLYEQYF	TGTGCCAGCATCTCCCTAGGGCTACTTTACGAGCAGTACTTC
TRBV15	NA	NA	TRBJ2-7	CATSSQRGIGNEQYF	TGTGCCACCAGCAGCCAAAGGGGTATTGGGAACGAGCAGTACTTC
TRBV10-1	NA	many	TRBJ2-5	CASSDVVSETQYF	TGCGCCAGCAGTGATGTTGTTTCGGAGACCCAGTACTTC
TRBV7-9	TRBD2	NA	TRBJ2-1	CASSLGTSGMNEQFF	TGTGCCAGCAGCTTAGGGACTAGCGGGATGAATGAGCAGTTCTTC
TRBV6-2/TRBV6-3	NA	NA	TRBJ1-6	CASSYAADSPLHF	TGTGCCAGCAGTTACGCGGCAGACTCACCCCTCCACTTT
TRBV6-2/TRBV6-3	NA	few	TRBJ1-1	CASRRTGIGTEAFF	TGTGCCAGCAGACGAACAGGGATTGGGACTGAAGCTTTCTTT
TRBV29-1	NA	many	TRBJ1-5	CSVEGDGNQPQHF	TGCAGCGTTGAGGGGGACGGCAATCAGCCCCAGCATTTT
TRBV12-3/TRBV12-4	NA	NA	TRBJ2-2	CASSFKGPLTGELFF	TGTGCCAGCAGTTTCAAGGGGCCGCTCACCGGGGAGCTGTTTTTT
TRBV29-1	TRBD1	NA	TRBJ2-7	CSFRDRGSYEQYF	TGCAGCTTCCGGGACAGGGGTTCCTACGAGCAGTACTTC
TRBV5-6	NA	NA	TRBJ2-7	CASSWLGEVYEQYF	TGTGCCAGCAGCTGGCTGGGGGAAGTGTACGAGCAGTACTTC
TRBV7-3	NA	NA	TRBJ2-2	CASSPDSWELFF	TGTGCCAGCAGCCCCGACTCATGGGAGCTGTTTTTT
TRBV5-1	NA	NA	TRBJ2-7	CASSLSASPIYEQYF	TGCGCCAGCAGCTTGTCGGCTAGCCCTATCTACGAGCAGTACTTC
TRBV25-1	TRBD1	NA	TRBJ1-1	CASSESLVRGLSEAFF	TGTGCCAGCAGTGAAAGTTTAGTTAGGGGGCTTTCTGAAGCTTTCTTT
TRBV2	NA	many	TRBJ1-1	CASQEGTEAFF	TGTGCCAGCCAGGAGGGTACTGAAGCTTTCTTT
TRBV13	TRBD1	many	TRBJ2-7	CASSPRGTRDRMSYEQYF	TGTGCCAGCAGCCCTAGAGGAACCCGGGACAGGATGTCCTACGAGCAGTACTTC
TRBV20-1	NA	few	TRBJ2-7	CSVSDHGSSYEQYF	TGCAGTGTCTCAGATCACGGGAGCTCCTACGAGCAGTACTTC
TRBV19	TRBD1	NA	TRBJ1-1	CANSTLGQGVSEAFF	TGTGCCAATAGTACGCTGGGACAGGGTGTCTCTGAAGCTTTCTTT
TRBV20-1	NA	NA	TRBJ2-7	CRKSIRDLPHYLREQYF	TGCAGGAAGTCCATCCGGGACCTCCCGCACTATTTAAGGGAGCAGTACTTC
TRBV7-2	NA	few	TRBJ2-1	CASSLLNEQFF	TGTGCCAGCAGCTTACTAAATGAGCAGTTCTTC
TRBV7-9	TRBD2	NA	TRBJ2-2	CASSPPVTSGRGNTGELFF	TGTGCCAGCAGCCCCCCAGTGACTAGCGGGAGGGGAAACACCGGGGAGCTGTTTTTT
TRBV5-1	NA	NA	TRBJ1-4	CASSLESGRGEKLFF	TGCGCCAGCAGCTTGGAATCAGGGAGGGGTGAAAAACTGTTTTTT
TRBV7-2	NA	many	TRBJ1-5	CASSFGAGSNQPQHF	TGTGCCAGCAGCTTTGGTGCAGGGAGCAATCAGCCCCAGCATTTT
TRBV20-1	NA	many	TRBJ1-6	CSASRGDSPLHF	TGCAGTGCTAGTAGAGGCGATTCACCCCTCCACTTT
TRBV2	NA	many	TRBJ1-5	CASRTLNQPQHF	TGTGCCAGCAGGACATTAAATCAGCCCCAGCATTTT
TRBV13	NA	NA	TRBJ2-7	CASSFFGTAYEQYF	TGTGCCAGCAGCTTTTTTGGCACCGCCTACGAGCAGTACTTC
TRBV7-8	TRBD1	many	TRBJ2-7	CASSLGTGQGTYEQYF	TGTGCCAGCAGCTTAGGTACGGGACAGGGGACCTACGAGCAGTACTTC